The 23 T cell receptor beta chains below come from one sample, sequenced in a study of blood T cell repertoires in COVID-19. Assay used: immunoSEQ multiplex PCR; TCRdb lists only in-frame clones, some missing. This sample has 150,000 to 200,000 clones, with 80% to 90% found just once. The sequenced sample consisted of peripheral blood. The receptors here all came from a human donor with active or convalescent COVID-19. The donor label of this sample is uncertain.

The chain couples TRBV9 to TRBJ2-7, with D possibly being TRBD2 (5 bases). Trimming took 0 bases from V and 3 from J, leaving 10 bases between them. Germline V gene data show CDR1 as SGDLS and CDR2 as YYNGEE. This CDR3 has 14 residues. In nucleotides, the CDR3 is TGTGCCAGCAGCGTAGAAGGACTTGGCTACGAGCAGTACTTC. This codes for CASSVEGLGYEQYF.

The chain combines TRBV4-1 with TRBJ2-4; a weak D match, TRBD2 (6 bases). CDR3 length: 18 residues. Germline CDR1 is MGHRA and CDR2 is YSYEKL. Trimming removed 2 bases from V and 2 bases from J, with 19 bases in between. The CDR3 region has the DNA TGCGCCAGCAGCCAACTATTCAATCGGGAGACAACCAAAAACATTCAGTACTTC. It codes for CASSQLFNRETTKNIQYF.

The chain is built from TRBV28 and TRBJ1-6; D is possibly TRBD1 (5 bases). There are 14 residues in the CDR3. Trimming took off 3 bases at V and 8 bases at J, with 11 bases between the two ends. Germline V gene lookup returns CDR1 MDHEN and CDR2 SYDVKM. The CDR3 DNA reads TGTGCCAGCAGTTTGGGGGGGTCTCATTCACCCCTCCACTTT. Translation: CASSLGGSHSPLHF.

The chain recombines TRBV12-2 with TRBJ2-5; TRBD2, the table's D call, lacks a check against the DNA. TRBV12-2 is a pseudogene segment. This CDR3 has 15 amino acids. The CDR3 sequence: CASLTYPAAEETQYF. The CDR3 DNA reads as TGTGCAAGTCTGACTTATCCAGCGGCAGAAGAGACCCAGTACTTC.

The chain has TRBV28 and TRBJ2-1; 12 bases fit TRBD2. The CDR3 has 17 amino acids. The germline V gene encodes CDR1 MDHEN and CDR2 SYDVKM. After removal of 1 base from V and 10 bases from J, the junction contained 11 bases not matched to a gene. The CDR3 reads CASSLLTSGGLSGEQFF. CDR3 bases: TGTGCCAGCAGTTTATTGACTAGCGGGGGCCTGTCGGGAGAGCAGTTCTTC.

The CDR3 bases are TGTGCCAGCAAATGGGGACAGGGGCGGGTTAACACTGAAGCTTTCTTT. Translation gives CASKWGQGRVNTEAFF. The chain employs TRBV2 and TRBJ1-1; 10 bases match TRBD1. CDR1 and CDR2 from the germline V gene are SNHLY and FYNNEI. V shed 7 bases, J shed 2 bases, and the junction held 10 bases outside the gene matches. This CDR3 is 16 amino acids long.

CDR3: CASSLAVLAGGLKSYNEQFF. In DNA form, the CDR3 reads TGTGCCAGCAGCTTAGCGGTACTAGCGGGGGGTCTTAAGTCCTACAATGAGCAGTTCTTC. The chain combines TRBV7-2 with TRBJ2-1; TRBD2 aligns across 12 bases. The V segment lost 0 bases and the J segment 1 base; nucleotides outside the gene matches: 10. The CDR3 consists of 20 residues. CDR1 SGHTA and CDR2 FQGNSA come from the germline V gene.

This sequence joins TRBV19 and TRBJ2-5; 7 nucleotides align to TRBD1. Germline V CDR1 and CDR2: LNHDA, SQIVND (reference sequence). J lost 5 bases, V lost 2 bases, and 5 bases had no gene match. The CDR3 spans 14 residues. The CDR3 DNA sequence: TGTGCCAGTAGTATAAGGGGGCGTATGGAGACCCAGTACTTC. Protein: CASSIRGRMETQYF. The whole variable domain, remainder taken from reference TRBV19 and TRBJ2-5, is DGGITQSPKYLFRKEGQNVTLSCEQNLNHDAMYWYRQDPGQGLRLIYYSQIVNDFQKGDIAEGYSVSREKKESFPLTVTSAQKNPTAFYLCASSIRGRMETQYFGPGTRLLVL.

The gene calls are TRBV28 and TRBJ2-4; D gene uncertain. Germline V lookup: CDR1 MDHEN, CDR2 SYDVKM. The CDR3 is 12 amino acids. The ends were cut back, 3 bases at V and 8 bases at J, with 8 bases in the middle. CDR3 in DNA: TGTGCCAGCAGTTTGTTCCCAGACATTCAGTACTTC. It encodes CASSLFPDIQYF.

The CDR3 DNA follows: TGTGCCAGCAGCCAAGTGAGGGGAGGACGACCCTACAATGAGCAGTTCTTC. It encodes CASSQVRGGRPYNEQFF. The gene calls are TRBV14 and TRBJ2-1; weak D call: TRBD2 (6 bases). Germline V gives CDR1 SGHDN, CDR2 FVKESK. The CDR3 loop spans 17 amino acids. V shed 1 base and J shed 2 bases, with 15 bases lying between them.

The chain links TRBV7-9 to TRBJ2-2; no reliable D call. CDR1 and CDR2 (germline): SEHNR, FQNEAQ (reference sequence). This CDR3 has 15 residues. The V end was cut by 6 bases, the J end by 6 bases, with 17 bases between. The CDR3 DNA follows: TGTGCCAGCAGGCCTCTAAAGATGAGTGCCGGGGAGCTGTTTTTT. This codes for CASRPLKMSAGELFF.

This clone has just a few counts. The chain employs TRBV5-1 and TRBJ2-3; 7 bases align to TRBD2. This CDR3 comprises 14 residues. The germline CDR1 and CDR2 sequences are SGHRS and YFSETQ. V was pared by 0 bases and J by 2 bases, with 0 bases of the junction left unmatched. The CDR3: CASSLGDYTDTQYF. Written as DNA, the CDR3 is TGCGCCAGCAGCTTGGGGGACTACACAGATACGCAGTATTTT.

The chain has TRBV3-1 (or the pseudogene TRBV3-2) and TRBJ1-2; 7 bases agree with TRBD1. The V and J ends lost 2 bases and 7 bases, in that order; junction bases with no gene match: 13. CDR3 size: 16 residues. The germline gives CDR1 LGHDT, CDR2 YNNKEL (reference sequence). The CDR3 DNA reads as TGTGCCAGCAGCCAAACAACCGGGACAGCGTTTAGTGGCTACACCTTC. Residues: CASSQTTGTAFSGYTF.

This clone occurred once. The chain combines TRBV6-5 with TRBJ1-2; 8 nucleotides align to TRBD1. V trimming: 5 bases; J trimming: 8 bases; junction bases outside the gene matches: 7. Germline CDR1 MNHEY, CDR2 SVGAGI. The CDR3 is 13 residues long. The CDR3 sequence: CASSIQGAQGYTF. CDR3 sequence (DNA): TGTGCCAGCAGTATTCAGGGGGCGCAGGGCTACACCTTC.

To note about this clone: This sample also contains other DNA sequences that code for the same CDR3. The J gene is TRBJ2-3, the V gene TRBV5-1; no firm D call. The CDR3 loop spans 13 amino acids. The V and J ends lost 5 bases and 2 bases respectively, with 9 bases between them. CDR1 SGHRS and CDR2 YFSETQ come from the germline V gene. CDR3 DNA: TGCGCCAGCAGTCCCGGAGTCACAGATACGCAGTATTTT. Translation: CASSPGVTDTQYF.

This sequence joins TRBV4-1 and TRBJ1-2; D is ambiguous. Trimming took off 0 bases at V and 7 bases at J, with 9 bases between the two ends. Germline CDR1 and CDR2: MGHRA and YSYEKL. The CDR3 spans 13 residues. DNA for the CDR3: TGCGCCAGCAGCCAAGAAAATGCGGGTGGCTACACCTTC. Protein sequence: CASSQENAGGYTF.

The chain combines TRBV3-1 (or the pseudogene TRBV3-2) with TRBJ1-2; 9 positions match TRBD1. The CDR3 is made up of 14 amino acids. CDR1 and CDR2 (germline): LGHDT, YNNKEL (reference sequence). The junction had 6 bases not matched to a gene; V was cut back by 2 bases and J by 8 bases. The DNA of the CDR3 is TGTGCCAGCAGCCAATCCGGACAGGGGAGAGGCTACACCTTC. Its translation is CASSQSGQGRGYTF.

The chain joins TRBV5-1 to TRBJ1-4; D ambiguous. V dropped 2 bases and J dropped 1 base, with 9 bases sitting between them. CDR1 and CDR2 (germline): SGHRS, YFSETQ. The length of the CDR3 is 15 residues. In DNA form, the CDR3 reads TGCGCCAGCAGCTTACGTGGGAGAACTAATGAAAAACTGTTTTTT. Its translation is CASSLRGRTNEKLFF. The full variable domain, completed using reference TRBV5-1 and TRBJ1-4, is KAGVTQTPRYLIKTRGQQVTLSCSPISGHRSVSWYQQTPGQGLQFLFEYFSETQRNKGNFPGRFSGRQFSNSRSEMNVSTLELGDSALYLCASSLRGRTNEKLFFGSGTQLSVL.

This clone was detected only once. V is TRBV5-1 and J is TRBJ2-3; 11 nucleotides match TRBD2. CDR3 length: 18 residues. Germline trimming cut 5 bases from V and 4 bases from J; bases unmatched to any gene: 15. Germline V lookup: CDR1 SGHRS, CDR2 YFSETQ. CDR3 nucleotide sequence: TGCGCCAGCAGAACCCAGCGGACTAGCGGGTATCTCGCAGATACGCAGTATTTT. Protein sequence: CASRTQRTSGYLADTQYF. The full variable domain, in which reference TRBV5-1 and TRBJ2-3 provide the parts outside the CDR3, is KAGVTQTPRYLIKTRGQQVTLSCSPISGHRSVSWYQQTPGQGLQFLFEYFSETQRNKGNFPGRFSGRQFSNSRSEMNVSTLELGDSALYLCASRTQRTSGYLADTQYFGPGTRLTVL.

J is TRBJ2-2 and V is TRBV5-1; 7 bases fit TRBD2. The trim removed 3 bases at V and 4 bases at J, leaving 9 bases unmatched. CDR1 and CDR2 (germline): SGHRS, YFSETQ. The CDR3 has 16 amino acids. Here the CDR3 DNA reads TGCGCCAGCAGCTCCGCCTCAGGGAGGGCCACCGGGGAGCTGTTTTTT. It yields the protein CASSSASGRATGELFF.

This chain joins TRBV9 and TRBJ2-5; D is ambiguous. The CDR3 consists of 12 residues. V lost 4 bases and J lost 4, with 8 bases in between. The germline CDR1 and CDR2 sequences are SGDLS and YYNGEE. The CDR3 region has the DNA TGTGCCAGCAGCCCCCTAGGAGAGACCCAGTACTTC. As protein: CASSPLGETQYF. Combining the CDR3 with reference TRBV9 and TRBJ2-5 gives the whole variable domain DSGVTQTPKHLITATGQRVTLRCSPRSGDLSVYWYQQSLDQGLQFLIQYYNGEERAKGNILERFSAQQFPDLHSELNLSSLELGDSALYFCASSPLGETQYFGPGTRLLVL.

The rearrangement links TRBV28 to TRBJ1-3; 7 bases align to TRBD1. Germline V gene lookup returns CDR1 MDHEN and CDR2 SYDVKM. Trimming removed 6 bases from V and 2 bases from J; junction bases left unmatched: 1. The CDR3 is 13 residues long. The CDR3 loop is CASSDRAGNTIYF. In nucleotides, the CDR3 is TGTGCCAGCAGCGACAGGGCTGGAAACACCATATATTTT.

This chain connects TRBV27 to TRBJ1-2; 8 nucleotides line up with TRBD1. V trimming: 3 bases; J trimming: 8 bases; junction bases outside the gene matches: 5. CDR1 and CDR2 from the germline V gene are MNHEY and SMNVEV (reference sequence). The CDR3 runs 13 residues. CDR3 protein: CASSLDRAKGYTF. Written as DNA, the CDR3 is TGTGCCAGCAGTTTGGACAGGGCGAAGGGCTACACCTTC.